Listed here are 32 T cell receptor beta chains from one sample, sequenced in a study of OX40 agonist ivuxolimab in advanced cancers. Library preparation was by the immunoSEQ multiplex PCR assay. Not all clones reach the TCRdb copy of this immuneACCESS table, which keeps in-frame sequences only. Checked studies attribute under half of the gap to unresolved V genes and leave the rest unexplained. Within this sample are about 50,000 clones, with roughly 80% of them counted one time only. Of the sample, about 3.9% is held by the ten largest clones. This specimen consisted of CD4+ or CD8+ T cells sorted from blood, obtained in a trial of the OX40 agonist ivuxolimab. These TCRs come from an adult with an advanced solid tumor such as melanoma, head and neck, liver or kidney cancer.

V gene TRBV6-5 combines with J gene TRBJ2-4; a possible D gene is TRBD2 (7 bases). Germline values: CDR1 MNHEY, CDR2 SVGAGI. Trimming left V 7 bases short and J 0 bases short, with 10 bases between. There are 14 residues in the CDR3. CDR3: CASKGGLAKNIQYF. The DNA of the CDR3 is TGTGCCAGCAAGGGGGGGCTAGCCAAAAACATTCAGTACTTC.

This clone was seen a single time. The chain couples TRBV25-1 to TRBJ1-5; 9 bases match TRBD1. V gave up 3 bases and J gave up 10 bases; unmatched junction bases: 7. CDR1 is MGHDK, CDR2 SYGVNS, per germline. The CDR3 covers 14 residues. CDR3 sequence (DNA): TGTGCCAGCAGTGAGGGACAGGGATTGGGCCCCCAGCATTTT. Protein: CASSEGQGLGPQHF.

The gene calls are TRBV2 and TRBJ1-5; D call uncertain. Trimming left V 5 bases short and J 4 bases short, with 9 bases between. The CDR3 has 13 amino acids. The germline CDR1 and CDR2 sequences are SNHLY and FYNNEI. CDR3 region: CASSFDPNQPQHF. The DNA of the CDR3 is TGTGCCAGCAGTTTCGACCCTAATCAGCCCCAGCATTTT.

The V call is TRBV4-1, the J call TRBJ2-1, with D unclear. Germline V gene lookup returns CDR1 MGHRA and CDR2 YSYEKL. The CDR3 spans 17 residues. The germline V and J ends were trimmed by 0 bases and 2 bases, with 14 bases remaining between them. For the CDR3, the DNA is TGCGCCAGCAGCCAAGATAAAGGACGCCCTCCCTACAATGAGCAGTTCTTC. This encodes CASSQDKGRPPYNEQFF.

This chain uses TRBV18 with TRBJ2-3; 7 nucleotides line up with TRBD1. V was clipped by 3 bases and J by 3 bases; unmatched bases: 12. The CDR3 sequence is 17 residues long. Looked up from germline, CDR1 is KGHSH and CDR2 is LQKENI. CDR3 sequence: CASSPRLSGGRTDTQYF. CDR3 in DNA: TGTGCCAGCTCACCTCGGTTGTCAGGGGGTCGGACAGATACGCAGTATTTT.

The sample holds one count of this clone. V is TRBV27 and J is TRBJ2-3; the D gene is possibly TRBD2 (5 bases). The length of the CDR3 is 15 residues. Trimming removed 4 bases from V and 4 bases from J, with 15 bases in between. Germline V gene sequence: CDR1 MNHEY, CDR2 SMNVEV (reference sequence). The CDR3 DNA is TGTGCCAGCAGTTCCCTGGGCGAGGGCGCAGATACGCAGTATTTT. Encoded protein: CASSSLGEGADTQYF.

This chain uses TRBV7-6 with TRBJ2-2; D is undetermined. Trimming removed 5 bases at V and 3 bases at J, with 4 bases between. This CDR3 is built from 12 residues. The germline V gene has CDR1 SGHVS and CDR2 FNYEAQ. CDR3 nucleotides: TGTGCCAGCAGCCGCGACACCGGGGAGCTGTTTTTT. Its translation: CASSRDTGELFF.

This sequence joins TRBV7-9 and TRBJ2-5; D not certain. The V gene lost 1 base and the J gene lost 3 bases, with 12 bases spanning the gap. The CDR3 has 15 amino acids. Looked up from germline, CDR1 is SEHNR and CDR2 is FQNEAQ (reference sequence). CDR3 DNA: TGTGCCAGCAGCTTAGTGAGGTCTAGTGAAGAGACCCAGTACTTC. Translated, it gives CASSLVRSSEETQYF.

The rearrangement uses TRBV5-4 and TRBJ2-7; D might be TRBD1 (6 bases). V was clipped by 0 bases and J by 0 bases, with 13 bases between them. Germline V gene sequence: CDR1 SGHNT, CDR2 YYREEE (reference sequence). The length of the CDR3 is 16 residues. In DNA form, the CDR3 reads TGTGCCAGCAGCTTGGACAGGGCAAAATCCTCCTACGAGCAGTACTTC. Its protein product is CASSLDRAKSSYEQYF.

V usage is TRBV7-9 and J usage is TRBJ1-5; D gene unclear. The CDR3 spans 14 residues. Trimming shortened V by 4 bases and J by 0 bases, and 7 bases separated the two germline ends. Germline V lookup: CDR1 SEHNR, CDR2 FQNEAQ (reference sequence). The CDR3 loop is CASSSTDSNQPQHF. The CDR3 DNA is TGTGCCAGCAGCTCGACGGATAGCAATCAGCCCCAGCATTTT.

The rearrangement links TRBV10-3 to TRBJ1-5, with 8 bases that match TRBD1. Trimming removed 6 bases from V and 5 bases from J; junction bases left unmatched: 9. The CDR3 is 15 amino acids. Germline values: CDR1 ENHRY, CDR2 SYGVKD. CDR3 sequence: CAISGTGRVDQPQHF. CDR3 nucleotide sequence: TGTGCCATCAGCGGGACAGGACGGGTCGATCAGCCCCAGCATTTT.

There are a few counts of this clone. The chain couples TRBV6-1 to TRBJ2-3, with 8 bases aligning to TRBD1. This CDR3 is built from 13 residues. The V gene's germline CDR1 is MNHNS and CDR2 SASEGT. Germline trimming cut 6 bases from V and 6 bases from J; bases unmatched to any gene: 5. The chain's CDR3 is CASRQGAGDTQYF. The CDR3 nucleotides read TGTGCCAGCAGGCAGGGGGCAGGGGATACGCAGTATTTT.

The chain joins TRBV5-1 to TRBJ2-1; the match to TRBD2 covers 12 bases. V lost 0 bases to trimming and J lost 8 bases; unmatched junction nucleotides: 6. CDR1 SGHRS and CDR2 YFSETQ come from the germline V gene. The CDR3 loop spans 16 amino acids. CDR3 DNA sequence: TGCGCCAGCAGCTTGGGACTAGCGGGAGCGGGTGATGAGCAGTTCTTC. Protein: CASSLGLAGAGDEQFF.

The CDR3 reads CASSLQGRNTEAFF. CDR3 DNA sequence: TGCGCCAGCAGCTTACAGGGTAGGAACACTGAAGCTTTCTTT. The chain joins TRBV5-1 to TRBJ1-1, with D maybe TRBD1 (6 bases). CDR3 size: 14 residues. The germline V and J ends were trimmed by 2 bases and 1 base, with 9 bases remaining between them. From germline, CDR1 is SGHRS and CDR2 YFSETQ.

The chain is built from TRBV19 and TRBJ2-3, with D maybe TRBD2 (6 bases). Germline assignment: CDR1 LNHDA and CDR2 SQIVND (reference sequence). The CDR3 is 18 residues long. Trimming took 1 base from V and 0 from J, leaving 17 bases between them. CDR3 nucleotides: TGTGCCAGTAGTATAGGCCTTATACGCGGGAAAAGCACAGATACGCAGTATTTT. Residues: CASSIGLIRGKSTDTQYF.

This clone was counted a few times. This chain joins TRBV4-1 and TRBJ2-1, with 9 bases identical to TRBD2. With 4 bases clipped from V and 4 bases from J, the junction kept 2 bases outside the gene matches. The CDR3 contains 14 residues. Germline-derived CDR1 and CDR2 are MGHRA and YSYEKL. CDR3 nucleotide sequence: TGCGCCAGCAGCCGTCTAGCGGGGTACAATGAGCAGTTCTTC. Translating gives CASSRLAGYNEQFF.

The CDR3 protein is CASSQEGQGAYGYTF. The CDR3 DNA follows: TGCGCCAGCAGCCAAGAAGGACAGGGGGCTTATGGCTACACCTTC. The chain carries TRBV4-1 and TRBJ1-2, with TRBD1 identical over 11 bases. Germline CDR1 MGHRA, CDR2 YSYEKL. V lost 0 bases, J lost 5 bases, and 2 bases stayed unmatched. The CDR3 is made up of 15 amino acids.

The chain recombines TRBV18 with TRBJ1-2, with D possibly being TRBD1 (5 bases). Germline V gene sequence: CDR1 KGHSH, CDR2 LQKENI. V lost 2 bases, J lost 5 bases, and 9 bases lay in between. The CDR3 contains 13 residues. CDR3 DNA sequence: TGTGCCAGCTCACCAGGGGAGGGGTATGGCTACACCTTC. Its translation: CASSPGEGYGYTF.

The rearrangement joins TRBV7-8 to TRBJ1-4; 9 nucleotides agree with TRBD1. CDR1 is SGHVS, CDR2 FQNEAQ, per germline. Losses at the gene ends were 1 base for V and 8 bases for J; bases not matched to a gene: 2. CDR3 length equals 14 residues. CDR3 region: CASSLGQGGEKLFF. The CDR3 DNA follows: TGTGCCAGCAGCTTAGGACAGGGGGGCGAAAAACTGTTTTTT.

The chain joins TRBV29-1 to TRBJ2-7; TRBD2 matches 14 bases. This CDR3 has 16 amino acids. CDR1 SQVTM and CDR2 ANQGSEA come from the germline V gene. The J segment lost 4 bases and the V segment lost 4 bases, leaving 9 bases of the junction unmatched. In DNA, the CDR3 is TGCAGCGTTGTCGCTGGACTAGCGGGGGGCTATTACGAGCAGTACTTC. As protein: CSVVAGLAGGYYEQYF.

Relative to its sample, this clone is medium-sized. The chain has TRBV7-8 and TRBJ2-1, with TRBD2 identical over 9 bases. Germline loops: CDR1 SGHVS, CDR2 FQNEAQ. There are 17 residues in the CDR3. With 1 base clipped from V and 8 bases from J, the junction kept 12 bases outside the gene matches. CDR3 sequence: CASSLGGVGLAKHEQFF. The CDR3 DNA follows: TGTGCCAGCAGCTTAGGGGGGGTTGGACTAGCGAAACATGAGCAGTTCTTC.

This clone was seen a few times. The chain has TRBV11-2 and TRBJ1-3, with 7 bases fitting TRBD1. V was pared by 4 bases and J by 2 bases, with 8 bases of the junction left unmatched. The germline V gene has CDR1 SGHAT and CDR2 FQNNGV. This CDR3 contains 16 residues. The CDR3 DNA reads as TGTGCCAGCAGCTCACAGGGGTACGGTGCTGGAAACACCATATATTTT. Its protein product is CASSSQGYGAGNTIYF.

CDR3 in DNA: TGTGCCAGCAGCCGCGGACTAGCGGGAACTGAGCAGTTCTTC. Translated: CASSRGLAGTEQFF. The V and J genes are TRBV5-4 and TRBJ2-1; 12 bases are shared with TRBD2. J lost 9 bases, V lost 4 bases, and 5 bases had no gene match. CDR1 SGHNT and CDR2 YYREEE come from the germline V gene (reference sequence). The CDR3 runs to 14 residues.

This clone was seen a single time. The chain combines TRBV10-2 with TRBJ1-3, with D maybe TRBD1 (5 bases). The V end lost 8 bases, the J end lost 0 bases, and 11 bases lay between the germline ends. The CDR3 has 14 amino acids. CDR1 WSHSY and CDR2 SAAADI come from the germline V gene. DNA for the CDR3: TGCGCCAGCCGGGACTCGTACTCTGGAAACACCATATATTTT. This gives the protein CASRDSYSGNTIYF.

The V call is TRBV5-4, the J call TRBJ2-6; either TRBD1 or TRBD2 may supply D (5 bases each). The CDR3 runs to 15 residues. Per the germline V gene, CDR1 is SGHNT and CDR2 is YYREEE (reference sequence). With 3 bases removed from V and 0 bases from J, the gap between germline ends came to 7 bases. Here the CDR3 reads CASSWDASGANVLTF. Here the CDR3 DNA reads TGTGCCAGCAGCTGGGACGCCTCTGGGGCCAACGTCCTGACTTTC. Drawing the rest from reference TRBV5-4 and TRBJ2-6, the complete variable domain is ETGVTQSPTHLIKTRGQQVTLRCSSQSGHNTVSWYQQALGQGPQFIFQYYREEENGRGNFPPRFSGLQFPNYSSELNVNALELDDSALYLCASSWDASGANVLTFGAGSRLTVL.

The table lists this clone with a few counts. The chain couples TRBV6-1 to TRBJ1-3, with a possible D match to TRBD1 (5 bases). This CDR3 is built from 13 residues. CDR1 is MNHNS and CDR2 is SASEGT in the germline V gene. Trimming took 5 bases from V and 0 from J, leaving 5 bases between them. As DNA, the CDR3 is TGTGCCAGCAGTAGGGGCTCTGGAAACACCATATATTTT. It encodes CASSRGSGNTIYF.

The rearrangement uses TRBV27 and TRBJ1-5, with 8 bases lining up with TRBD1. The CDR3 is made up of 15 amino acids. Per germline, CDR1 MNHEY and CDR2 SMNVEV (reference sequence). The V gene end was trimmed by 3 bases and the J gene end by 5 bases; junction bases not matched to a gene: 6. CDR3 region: CASSLSTGGHQPQHF. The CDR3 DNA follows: TGTGCCAGCAGTTTGTCCACAGGGGGACATCAGCCCCAGCATTTT.

CDR3 DNA sequence: TGTGCCAGCAGCTTAGGAGGTGGGGAGACCCAGTACTTC. Translating it yields CASSLGGGETQYF. This chain uses TRBV7-9 with TRBJ2-5; D gene ambiguous. Germline assignment: CDR1 SEHNR and CDR2 FQNEAQ (reference sequence). V lost 1 base and J 5 bases, leaving 8 bases between the germline ends. CDR3 size: 13 residues.

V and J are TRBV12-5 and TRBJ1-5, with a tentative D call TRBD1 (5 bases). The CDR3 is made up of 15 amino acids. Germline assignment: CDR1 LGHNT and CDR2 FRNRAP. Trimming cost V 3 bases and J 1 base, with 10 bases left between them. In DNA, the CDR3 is TGTGCTAGTGGTTTAATAGGGGCAAGCAATCAGCCCCAGCATTTT. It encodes CASGLIGASNQPQHF. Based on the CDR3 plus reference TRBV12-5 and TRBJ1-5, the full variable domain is DARVTQTPRHKVTEMGQEVTMRCQPILGHNTVFWYRQTMMQGLELLAYFRNRAPLDDSGMPKDRFSAEMPDATLATLKIQPSEPRDSAVYFCASGLIGASNQPQHFGDGTRLSIL.

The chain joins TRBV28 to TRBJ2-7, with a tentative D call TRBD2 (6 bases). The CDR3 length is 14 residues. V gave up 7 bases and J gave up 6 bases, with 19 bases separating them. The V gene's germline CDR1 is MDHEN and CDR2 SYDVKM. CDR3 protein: CASTYMGGGLEQYF. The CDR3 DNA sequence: TGTGCCAGCACCTATATGGGAGGAGGTCTCGAGCAGTACTTC.

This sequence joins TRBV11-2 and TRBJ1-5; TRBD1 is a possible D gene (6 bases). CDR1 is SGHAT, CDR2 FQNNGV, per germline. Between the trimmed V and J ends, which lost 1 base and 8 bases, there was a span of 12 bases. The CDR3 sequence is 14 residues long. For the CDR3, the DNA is TGTGCCAGCAGCTTAGGACGGGGGCAGGAGCCCCAGCATTTT. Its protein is CASSLGRGQEPQHF.

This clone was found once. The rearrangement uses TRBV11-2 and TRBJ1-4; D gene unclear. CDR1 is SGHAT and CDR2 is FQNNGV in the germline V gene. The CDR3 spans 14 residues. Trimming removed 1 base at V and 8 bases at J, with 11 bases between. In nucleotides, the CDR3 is TGTGCCAGCAGCTTAGTAAACACAGTCGAAAAACTGTTTTTT. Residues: CASSLVNTVEKLFF.